Below are 5 T cell receptor beta chains sequenced from a single sample in a study of blood T cells in healthy people across ages. With a J-beta primer mix and a sample-barcoded 5' primer, a second PCR ran 7 to 11 cycles. TCRdb reprocessed the 5' RACE reads via MiXCR and lists one record per CDR3 protein. The data contain around 1,500,000 distinct CDR3 sequences, 28% of them singletons. The sequenced sample was blood. The receptors come from a woman aged 30 to 39 in good health.

The rearrangement links TRBV5-1 to TRBJ2-6; D remains unclear. This CDR3 is 11 amino acids long. Per germline, CDR1 SGHRS and CDR2 YFSETQ. The V and J ends lost 9 bases and 3 bases respectively, with 4 bases between them. The CDR3 DNA follows: TGCGCCAACAGTGGGGCCAACGTCCTGACTTTC. This codes for CANSGANVLTF.

The rearrangement links TRBV20-1 to TRBJ2-2; tentative D call: TRBD2 (5 bases). V gave up 0 bases and J gave up 4 bases, with 12 bases separating them. The CDR3 covers 15 residues. In germline, CDR1 is DFQATT, CDR2 SNEGSKA (reference sequence). Here the CDR3 DNA reads TGCAGTGCTAGAGATCCTTGGAGGAGCACCGGGGAGCTGTTTTTT. Residues: CSARDPWRSTGELFF.

The genes are TRBV28 and TRBJ1-5; possibly TRBD1 for D (5 bases). Between the trimmed V and J ends, which lost 4 bases and 7 bases, there was a span of 23 bases. CDR3 length: 17 residues. Per germline, CDR1 MDHEN and CDR2 SYDVKM. CDR3 coding DNA: TGTGCCAGCAGTTCGCACCACAACGGGGGTATGGGACAGCCCCAGCATTTT. Protein product: CASSSHHNGGMGQPQHF.

The rearrangement joins TRBV27 to TRBJ2-2, with D hard to call. There are 16 residues in the CDR3. Trimming stripped 0 bases from V and 2 bases from J, with 10 bases between. Germline V gene data show CDR1 as MNHEY and CDR2 as SMNVEV (reference sequence). The DNA of the CDR3 is TGTGCCAGCAGTTTATCCCCCCCGGACAACACCGGGGAGCTGTTTTTT. Its protein is CASSLSPPDNTGELFF.

This clonotype was detected ten times or more. The genes are TRBV29-1 and TRBJ2-7, with 13 bases lining up with TRBD2. Germline trimming cut 7 bases from V and 7 bases from J; bases unmatched to any gene: 7. The CDR3 totals 13 residues. The germline V gene has CDR1 SQVTM and CDR2 ANQGSEA. CDR3 in amino acids: CSAGTSGAFEQYF. The DNA of the CDR3 is TGCAGCGCGGGGACTAGCGGGGCCTTTGAGCAGTACTTC.